A single sample gave rise to the 23 T cell receptor beta chains below, sequenced in a study of vaccination and CD4 T cells after COVID-19. The study sequenced cultured CD4+ T cell DNA using the Oncomine TCR Beta short-read assay. Via MiXCR, TCRdb re-called the PCR reads, giving one row per CDR3 protein. The sample carries 6,500 to 8,000 distinct CDR3 sequences, about 25% recorded once. This sample's treatment: roughly ten-day PBMC culture with coronavirus spike peptide pools or control peptides (ViraFEST assay). These TCRs' antigens remain unknown. The material was CD4+ T cells from blood, cultured in vitro, obtained after SARS-CoV-2 vaccination. The receptor set was obtained from a human donor who had recovered from COVID-19.

The sample holds a few counts of this clonotype. V gene TRBV6-2 or TRBV6-3 combines with J gene TRBJ2-7; no clear D. Germline CDR1 reads MNHEY; CDR2 reads SVGEGT. Trimming stripped 4 bases from V and 5 bases from J, with 21 bases between. CDR3 length: 16 residues. CDR3 DNA sequence: TGTGCCAGCAGTTGGAATCCCAAGCGAGGAGTGGACGAGCAGTACTTC. It yields the protein CASSWNPKRGVDEQYF.

The chain combines TRBV10-3 with TRBJ2-3; D unclear. This CDR3 contains 11 residues. Germline-derived CDR1 and CDR2 are ENHRY and SYGVKD. V lost 3 bases and J 6 bases, leaving 4 bases between the germline ends. CDR3 sequence (DNA): TGTGCCATCAGTGAAGGCGATACGCAGTATTTT. Translation: CAISEGDTQYF.

This clonotype turned up a few times. The chain has TRBV20-1 and TRBJ2-1; D is perhaps TRBD1 (7 bases). The CDR3 spans 17 residues. CDR1 is DFQATT, CDR2 SNEGSKA, per germline (reference sequence). Trimming stripped 2 bases from V and 10 bases from J, with 27 bases between. The chain's CDR3 is CSARLFPGGPNLIEQFF. The CDR3 nucleotides read TGCAGTGCTAGACTATTTCCAGGGGGGCCAAACCTAATCGAGCAGTTCTTC.

Within the sample, this clonotype is large. V and J are TRBV20-1 and TRBJ1-6; 7 bases fit TRBD1. The CDR3 length is 15 residues. V shed 1 base, J shed 10 bases, and the junction held 10 bases outside the gene matches. Germline values: CDR1 DFQATT, CDR2 SNEGSKA (reference sequence). Written as DNA, the CDR3 is TGCAGTGCTAGAGTCCCGACAGGGAGAGGATCACCCCTCCACTTT. Amino acids: CSARVPTGRGSPLHF.

This clonotype occurred a few times. V gene TRBV6-1 combines with J gene TRBJ2-2; D may be TRBD2 (5 bases). The germline V gene has CDR1 MNHNS and CDR2 SASEGT. The CDR3 has 15 amino acids. V lost 4 bases and J 5 bases, leaving 14 bases between the germline ends. The CDR3 sequence: CASSGGRMRTGELFF. In nucleotides, the CDR3 is TGTGCCAGCAGTGGAGGGAGAATGAGGACCGGGGAGCTGTTTTTT.

V usage is TRBV28 and J usage is TRBJ2-7; D perhaps matches TRBD1 (6 bases). Germline lookup yields CDR1 MDHEN and CDR2 SYDVKM. V was shortened by 3 bases and J by 6 bases, with 15 bases between the two germline ends. The CDR3 length is 14 residues. The CDR3 protein is CASSFPQGAGEQYF. The CDR3 DNA reads TGTGCCAGCAGTTTCCCACAGGGCGCCGGCGAGCAGTACTTC.

This clonotype was detected once. V gene TRBV11-2 combines with J gene TRBJ1-1; a possible D gene is TRBD1 (5 bases). This CDR3 region has 11 residues. Trimming stripped 6 bases from V and 11 bases from J, with 13 bases between. Germline assignment: CDR1 SGHAT and CDR2 FQNNGV. This chain's CDR3 is CASSAGSTAFF. The CDR3 DNA is TGTGCCAGCAGTGCAGGGAGTACGGCTTTCTTT.

This chain links TRBV5-1 with TRBJ2-7; 8 bases are a match to TRBD2. This CDR3 comprises 16 residues. Losses at the gene ends were 4 bases for V and 2 bases for J; bases not matched to a gene: 11. Germline loops: CDR1 SGHRS, CDR2 YFSETQ. The DNA for the CDR3 is TGCGCCAGCAGCCCGGTCGCGGGCGGGGGGACCTACGAGCAGTACTTC. It translates to CASSPVAGGGTYEQYF.

Relative to its sample, this clonotype is medium-sized. CDR3 residues: CASRGRSPETQYF. The CDR3 DNA reads TGTGCCAGCAGGGGGCGCAGCCCAGAGACCCAGTACTTC. The gene calls are TRBV19 and TRBJ2-5; 8 positions match TRBD1. V lost 9 bases and J lost 4; bases outside the gene matches: 7. Germline CDR1 LNHDA, CDR2 SQIVND (reference sequence). This CDR3 has 13 residues. The complete variable domain, with remaining parts taken from reference TRBV19 and TRBJ2-5, reads DGGITQSPKYLFRKEGQNVTLSCEQNLNHDAMYWYRQDPGQGLRLIYYSQIVNDFQKGDIAEGYSVSREKKESFPLTVTSAQKNPTAFYLCASRGRSPETQYFGPGTRLLVL.

This clonotype showed up just a few times. The rearrangement links TRBV6-1 to TRBJ1-2; no reliable D call. The V and J ends lost 3 bases and 5 bases respectively, with 13 bases between them. This CDR3 region has 14 residues. Germline CDR1 MNHNS, CDR2 SASEGT. The CDR3 bases are TGTGCCAGCAGTGACCAGCCAAATGATTATGGCTACACCTTC. Protein product: CASSDQPNDYGYTF.

The rearrangement links TRBV2 to TRBJ1-5; 7 nucleotides line up with TRBD1. The CDR3 is made up of 13 amino acids. Unmatched junction bases numbered 2, after V lost 7 bases and J lost 2 bases. Germline CDR1 SNHLY, CDR2 FYNNEI. The CDR3 DNA reads as TGTGCCAGCAATGGACAGGGCAATCAGCCCCAGCATTTT. Encoded protein: CASNGQGNQPQHF. Full variable domain (missing parts from reference TRBV2 and TRBJ1-5): EPEVTQTPSHQVTQMGQEVILRCVPISNHLYFYWYRQILGQKVEFLVSFYNNEISEKSEIFDDQFSVERPDGSNFTLKIRSTKLEDSAMYFCASNGQGNQPQHFGDGTRLSIL.

This clonotype was picked up a small number of times. The genes are TRBV28 and TRBJ2-7; the D call may be TRBD1 or TRBD2 (5 bases each). Per germline, CDR1 MDHEN and CDR2 SYDVKM. The CDR3 loop spans 12 amino acids. Deletions cut 5 bases from V and 2 bases from J, with 7 bases between. For the CDR3, the DNA is TGTGCCAGCAGTACGGGACCCTACGAGCAGTACTTC. As protein: CASSTGPYEQYF.

Sample share makes this clonotype medium-sized (0.01 to 0.1%). The chain couples TRBV20-1 to TRBJ2-2; D unresolved. CDR3 length: 16 amino acids. From germline, CDR1 is DFQATT and CDR2 SNEGSKA (reference sequence). Trimming shortened V by 2 bases and J by 4 bases, and 17 bases separated the two germline ends. The CDR3 DNA reads TGCAGTGCTAGACTACCGCGCAGATGGAGCACCGGGGAGCTGTTTTTT. Translation: CSARLPRRWSTGELFF.

Here the CDR3 reads CASAGTGGSGGYTF. The CDR3 DNA follows: TGTGCTAGTGCCGGGACAGGGGGTTCGGGTGGCTACACCTTC. The V gene is TRBV19, the J gene TRBJ1-2, with 11 nucleotides matching TRBD1. Germline loops: CDR1 LNHDA, CDR2 SQIVND (reference sequence). This CDR3 region has 14 residues.

This chain links TRBV11-2 with TRBJ2-7; possible D gene TRBD1, 5 bases. Looked up from germline, CDR1 is SGHAT and CDR2 is FQNNGV. The CDR3 runs to 12 residues. Trimming left V 1 base short and J 6 bases short, with 7 bases between. Here the CDR3 reads CASSLAGSEQYF. CDR3 bases: TGTGCCAGCAGCTTAGCAGGGTCCGAGCAGTACTTC.

This clonotype turned up a few times. The chain joins TRBV20-1 to TRBJ2-1, with 7 bases fitting TRBD1. The CDR3 is 17 residues long. The V gene's germline CDR1 is DFQATT and CDR2 SNEGSKA (reference sequence). V dropped 0 bases and J dropped 2; count of bases not matched to a gene: 10. DNA for the CDR3: TGCAGTGCTAGAGATCTAACGGTTCAGGGGGCCTACAATGAGCAGTTCTTC. Protein sequence: CSARDLTVQGAYNEQFF.

A few counts support this clonotype. J is TRBJ2-7 and V is TRBV19; TRBD1 or TRBD2 may be the D gene (5 bases each). Germline CDR1 is LNHDA and CDR2 is SQIVND (reference sequence). The germline V and J ends were trimmed by 7 bases and 2 bases, with 15 bases remaining between them. The length of the CDR3 is 14 residues. The chain's CDR3 is CASTAGTLPYEQYF. CDR3 in DNA: TGTGCCAGTACCGCCGGGACCTTACCCTACGAGCAGTACTTC.

The rearrangement links TRBV15 to TRBJ2-2; TRBD1 aligns across 9 bases. The CDR3 runs to 15 residues. The trim removed 3 bases at V and 5 bases at J, leaving 4 bases unmatched. Germline assignment: CDR1 LNHNV and CDR2 YYDKDF (reference sequence). CDR3 DNA sequence: TGTGCCACCAGCAGTGTCGGACAGGGGACCGGGGAGCTGTTTTTT. Amino acid sequence: CATSSVGQGTGELFF.

This clonotype was counted only a few times. The CDR3 loop is CASSLETTDTQYF. In nucleotides, the CDR3 is TGTGCCAGCAGCTTAGAGACCACAGATACGCAGTATTTT. This chain links TRBV7-2 with TRBJ2-3; no firm D call. Germline V gene lookup returns CDR1 SGHTA and CDR2 FQGNSA. V was trimmed by 1 base and J by 2 bases, leaving 4 bases between them. There are 13 residues in the CDR3.

The chain joins TRBV6-2 or TRBV6-3 to TRBJ2-7, with 9 bases identical to TRBD2. There are 15 residues in the CDR3. Germline-derived CDR1 and CDR2 are MNHEY and SVGEGT. J lost 1 base, V lost 5 bases, and 6 bases had no gene match. This chain's CDR3 is CASSTGLAASYEQYF. The CDR3 DNA follows: TGTGCCAGCAGTACGGGACTAGCAGCTTCCTACGAGCAGTACTTC.

By sample fraction, this clonotype is medium-sized. V usage is TRBV6-2 or TRBV6-3 and J usage is TRBJ1-5, with a possible D match to TRBD1 (5 bases). V lost 4 bases to trimming and J lost 6 bases, with 13 bases between them. Germline CDR1 reads MNHEY; CDR2 reads SVGEGT. This CDR3 has 14 residues. CDR3 sequence reads: CASSFLAGTQPQHF. In DNA, the CDR3 is TGTGCCAGCAGTTTCCTAGCGGGGACTCAGCCCCAGCATTTT.

This clonotype has just a few counts. The V gene is TRBV5-1, the J gene TRBJ2-7, with 9 nucleotides matching TRBD1. Trimming cost V 5 bases and J 2 bases; bases outside gene matches: 5. CDR1 and CDR2 (germline): SGHRS, YFSETQ. The CDR3 is made up of 14 amino acids. The CDR3 sequence: CASSLQGATYEQYF. The CDR3 nucleotides are TGCGCCAGCAGTCTACAGGGGGCTACCTACGAGCAGTACTTC. Full variable domain (remainder filled in from reference TRBV5-1 and TRBJ2-7): KAGVTQTPRYLIKTRGQQVTLSCSPISGHRSVSWYQQTPGQGLQFLFEYFSETQRNKGNFPGRFSGRQFSNSRSEMNVSTLELGDSALYLCASSLQGATYEQYFGPGTRLTVT.

This clonotype is judged medium-sized (0.01 to 0.1%). The J gene is TRBJ2-1, the V gene TRBV20-1, with D perhaps matching TRBD1 (5 bases). This CDR3 has 15 residues. Looked up from germline, CDR1 is DFQATT and CDR2 is SNEGSKA (reference sequence). V dropped 2 bases and J dropped 6 bases, with 17 bases sitting between them. CDR3 in DNA: TGCAGTGCTAGAATCCCCCAGCAGGGTCCCAATGAGCAGTTCTTC. Amino acid sequence: CSARIPQQGPNEQFF.